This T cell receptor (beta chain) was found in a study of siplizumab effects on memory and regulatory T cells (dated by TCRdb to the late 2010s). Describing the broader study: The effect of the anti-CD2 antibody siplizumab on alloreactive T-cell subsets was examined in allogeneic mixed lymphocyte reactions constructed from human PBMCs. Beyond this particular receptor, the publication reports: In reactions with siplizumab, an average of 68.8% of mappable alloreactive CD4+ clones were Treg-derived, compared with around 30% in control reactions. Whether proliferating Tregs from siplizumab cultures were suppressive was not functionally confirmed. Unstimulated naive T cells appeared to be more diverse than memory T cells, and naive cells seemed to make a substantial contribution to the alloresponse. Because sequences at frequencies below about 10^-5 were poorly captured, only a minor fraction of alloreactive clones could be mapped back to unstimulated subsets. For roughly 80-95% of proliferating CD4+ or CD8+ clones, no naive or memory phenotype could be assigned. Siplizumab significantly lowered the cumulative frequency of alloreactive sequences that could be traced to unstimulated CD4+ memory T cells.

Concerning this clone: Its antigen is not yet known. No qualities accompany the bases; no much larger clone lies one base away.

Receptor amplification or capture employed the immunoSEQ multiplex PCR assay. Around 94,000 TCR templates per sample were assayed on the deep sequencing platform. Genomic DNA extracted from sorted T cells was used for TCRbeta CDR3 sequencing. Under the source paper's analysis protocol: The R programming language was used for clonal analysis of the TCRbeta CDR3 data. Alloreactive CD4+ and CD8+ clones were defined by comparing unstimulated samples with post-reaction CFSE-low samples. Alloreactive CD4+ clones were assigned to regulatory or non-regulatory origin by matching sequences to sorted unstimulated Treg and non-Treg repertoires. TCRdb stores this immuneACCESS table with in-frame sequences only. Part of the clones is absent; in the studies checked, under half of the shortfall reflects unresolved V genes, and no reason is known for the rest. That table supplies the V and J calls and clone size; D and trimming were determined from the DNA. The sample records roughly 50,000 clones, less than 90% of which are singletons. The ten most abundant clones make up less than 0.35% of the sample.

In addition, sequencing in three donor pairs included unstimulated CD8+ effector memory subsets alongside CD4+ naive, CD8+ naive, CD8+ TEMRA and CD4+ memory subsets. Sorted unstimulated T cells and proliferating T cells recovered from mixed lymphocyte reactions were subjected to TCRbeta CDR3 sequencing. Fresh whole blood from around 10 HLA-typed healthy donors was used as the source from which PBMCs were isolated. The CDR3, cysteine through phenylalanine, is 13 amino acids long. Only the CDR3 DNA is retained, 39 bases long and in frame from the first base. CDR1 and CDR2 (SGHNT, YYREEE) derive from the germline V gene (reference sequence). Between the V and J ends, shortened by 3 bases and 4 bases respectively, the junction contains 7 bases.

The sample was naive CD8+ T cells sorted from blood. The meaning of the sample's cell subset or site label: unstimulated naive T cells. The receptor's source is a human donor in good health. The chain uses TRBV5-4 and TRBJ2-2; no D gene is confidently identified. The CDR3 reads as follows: CASSSGITGELFF. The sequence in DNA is TGTGCCAGCAGCTCTGGAATCACCGGGGAGCTGTTTTTT.